Shown below are 7 T cell receptor beta chains from a single sample sequenced in a study of T cells in Graves' hyperthyroidism and ophthalmopathy. RNA transcripts served as the template for amplifying TCR beta CDR3 regions. RT-PCR in the first round (using the HTBI primer set) targeted the TCR CDR3. MiXCR, run by TCRdb on the multiplex PCR reads, gives a single entry per CDR3 protein. The top ten clones hold more than 4.5% of a sample with roughly 500,000 distinct CDR3 sequences, approximately 15% of them seen once. The specimen was blood. These receptors were taken from a woman aged 25 to 39 with Graves' hyperthyroidism that later progressed to Graves' ophthalmopathy.

This clonotype has a count of ten or more. The rearrangement joins TRBV7-6 to TRBJ1-1; 8 nucleotides line up with TRBD1. This CDR3 has 14 residues. The germline CDR1 and CDR2 sequences are SGHVS and FNYEAQ. Trimming took 4 bases from V and 4 from J; bases not matched to a gene: 5. The CDR3 DNA sequence: TGTGCCAGCAGCTCGGACAGGGCGGGCACTGAAGCTTTCTTT. It specifies CASSSDRAGTEAFF.

The chain recombines TRBV6-5 with TRBJ1-5; a possible D gene is TRBD1 (5 bases). Germline values: CDR1 MNHEY, CDR2 SVGAGI. V was pared by 3 bases and J by 4 bases, with 13 bases between. The length of the CDR3 is 15 residues. The CDR3 sequence: CASSYTGDQNQPQHF. The CDR3 nucleotides are TGTGCCAGCAGTTATACAGGCGACCAGAATCAGCCCCAGCATTTT.

This clonotype occurred many times. This sequence joins TRBV4-1 and TRBJ2-1; D perhaps matches TRBD2 (6 bases). Germline CDR1 and CDR2: MGHRA and YSYEKL. With 0 bases removed from V and 4 bases from J, the gap between germline ends came to 13 bases. The CDR3 is 16 amino acids. The DNA of the CDR3 is TGCGCCAGCAGCCAAGATGGGCGGAGGGAATACAATGAGCAGTTCTTC. Amino acids: CASSQDGRREYNEQFF.

This clonotype has a count of ten or more. The chain couples TRBV18 to TRBJ2-5; TRBD1 might be the D (6 bases). V shed 4 bases and J shed 5 bases, with 8 bases lying between them. CDR1 KGHSH and CDR2 LQKENI come from the germline V gene. The CDR3 consists of 12 residues. CDR3 residues: CASSRQGETQYF. Written as DNA, the CDR3 is TGTGCCAGCTCACGCCAGGGGGAGACCCAGTACTTC.

The rearrangement uses TRBV7-9 and TRBJ1-1; D remains ambiguous. The germline V and J ends were trimmed by 5 bases and 10 bases, with 11 bases remaining between them. This CDR3 comprises 11 residues. Germline V gene data show CDR1 as SEHNR and CDR2 as FQNEAQ (reference sequence). The CDR3 is CASSGPLGAFF. The CDR3 nucleotides read TGTGCCAGCAGCGGACCCTTGGGAGCTTTCTTT. The variable domain in full, completed from reference TRBV7-9 and TRBJ1-1, reads DTGVSQNPRHKITKRGQNVTFRCDPISEHNRLYWYRQTLGQGPEFLTYFQNEAQLEKSRLLSDRFSAERPKGSFSTLEIQRTEQGDSAMYLCASSGPLGAFFGQGTRLTVV.

This clonotype was seen at least ten times. V usage is TRBV30 and J usage is TRBJ1-1; tentative D call: TRBD1 (6 bases). With 3 bases removed from V and 11 bases from J, the gap between germline ends came to 16 bases. The CDR3 consists of 12 residues. The germline gives CDR1 GTSNPN, CDR2 SVGIG (reference sequence). The DNA of the CDR3 is TGTGCCTGGAGGCGACAGGCGGATTCGGCTTTCTTT. This codes for CAWRRQADSAFF. Filled out from reference TRBV30 and TRBJ1-1, the complete variable domain reads SQTIHQWPATLVQPVGSPLSLECTVEGTSNPNLYWYRQAAGRGLQLLFYSVGIGQISSEVPQNLSASRPQDRQFILSSKKLLLSDSGFYLCAWRRQADSAFFGQGTRLTVV.

In this sample, this clonotype turned up a few times. The chain uses TRBV7-9 and TRBJ1-6; unclear D gene. The CDR3 contains 14 residues. Germline lookup yields CDR1 SEHNR and CDR2 FQNEAQ (reference sequence). Trimming cost V 5 bases and J 5 bases, with 10 bases left between them. The CDR3, as DNA: TGTGCCAGCAGCAGGGAAGTAGATAATTCACCCCTCCACTTT. Protein product: CASSREVDNSPLHF.